This T cell receptor (beta chain) came from a study of shared clonotypes between healthy human individuals. General study findings and limits: Apart from blood, nothing was sampled; tissue repertoires likely differ.

The protocol was immunoSEQ multiplex PCR, while the TCRdb copy is restricted to in-frame clones and leaves out a portion. Of approximately 2.5 million clones listed, 85% to 95% were seen once; the top ten hold around 0.14%. V was cut by 7 bases and J by 1 base, with 12 bases left in between. Germline V gene sequence: CDR1 SGHRS, CDR2 YFSETQ. There are 14 residues in the CDR3. Remarks on this clone: Its cognate antigen is unknown.

This receptor was obtained from a young man in good health. The rearrangement links TRBV5-1 to TRBJ1-3; possible D gene TRBD1, 5 bases. Sequenced: naive CD4+ T cells sorted from blood. The sample's subset: CD45RA+ positively selected. The CDR3 region is CASAREGSGNTIYF. CDR3 DNA: TGCGCCAGCGCCAGGGAGGGTTCTGGAAACACCATATATTTT.